The clone carrying this TCR beta chain has only a few counts. Expressed TCRB transcripts were sequenced after all isolated RNA was converted to cDNA. Each sample of naive, central memory or regulatory T cells had, on average, about 3.6 million reads. The assay was immunoSEQ multiplex PCR, and TCRdb's table has in-frame clones only and misses some. The table has some 410,000 clones, 10% to 12% seen once. This record comes from a study of beta chain features in type 1 diabetes. Study-wide background: Age and gender were similar between patients and healthy donors, as were cell yields.

The CDR3 runs 14 residues. The germline CDR1 and CDR2 sequences are LGHNA and YSLEER. Trimming cost V 6 bases and J 1 base, with 12 bases left between them. This TCR was sampled from a woman aged 18 to 35 in good health. Sample: naive CD4+ T cells from blood. The V gene is TRBV4-3, the J gene TRBJ1-2; tentative D call: TRBD1 (5 bases). CDR3 residues: CASSFGADNYGYTF. The CDR3, as DNA: TGCGCCAGCAGTTTCGGGGCCGATAACTATGGCTACACCTTC.